Below, 16 T cell receptor beta chains from the same sample are listed, as sequenced in a study of T cells in Graves' hyperthyroidism and ophthalmopathy. There were TCR beta CDR3 regions amplified from RNA transcripts. The HTBI set primed first-round TCR CDR3 RT-PCR. MiXCR, applied by TCRdb to the multiplex PCR reads, yields one record per CDR3 protein. The repertoire includes about 280,000 distinct CDR3 sequences, 20% to 25% of them detected once, and approximately 30% sits in the top ten. Sequenced input: blood. The receptors were gathered from a man aged 35-49 years with Graves' hyperthyroidism that later progressed to Graves' ophthalmopathy.

This clonotype was observed at least ten times. CDR3 sequence reads: CASNFGRNTEAFF. CDR3 in DNA: TGTGCCAGCAATTTTGGGAGGAACACTGAAGCTTTCTTT. The genes are TRBV12-3 or TRBV12-4 and TRBJ1-1; no clear D gene. This CDR3 is built from 13 residues. With 7 bases removed from V and 1 base from J, the gap between germline ends came to 10 bases.

This clonotype was seen at least ten times. This sequence joins TRBV2 and TRBJ2-7; a possible D gene is TRBD1 (5 bases). The germline V gene has CDR1 SNHLY and CDR2 FYNNEI. The CDR3 runs 15 residues. V was clipped by 2 bases and J by 2 bases, with 13 bases between them. This chain's CDR3 is CASSESPGIAYEQYF. CDR3 DNA: TGTGCCAGCAGTGAATCCCCAGGGATTGCCTACGAGCAGTACTTC.

This clonotype showed up many times. This chain joins TRBV2 and TRBJ2-6, with 13 bases lining up with TRBD2. V lost 6 bases to trimming and J lost 0 bases; unmatched junction nucleotides: 8. Germline CDR1 SNHLY, CDR2 FYNNEI. The CDR3 loop spans 19 amino acids. CDR3 in amino acids: CASRIAGLAGLSGANVLTF. In DNA form, the CDR3 reads TGTGCCAGCAGAATAGCGGGACTAGCGGGACTCTCTGGGGCCAACGTCCTGACTTTC.

V usage is TRBV9 and J usage is TRBJ1-5; D gene ambiguous. CDR1 SGDLS and CDR2 YYNGEE come from the germline V gene. V shed 0 bases and J shed 5 bases, with 9 bases lying between them. The CDR3 sequence is 14 residues long. CDR3 in amino acids: CASSVEPEDQPQHF. CDR3 DNA sequence: TGTGCCAGCAGCGTAGAGCCAGAAGATCAGCCCCAGCATTTT.

This clonotype was picked up many times. The V and J genes are TRBV6-1 and TRBJ2-7; D may be TRBD1 or TRBD2 (5 bases each). Germline V gene data show CDR1 as MNHNS and CDR2 as SASEGT. CDR3 length: 13 residues. V gave up 4 bases and J gave up 13 bases, with 20 bases separating them. DNA of the CDR3: TGTGCCAGCAGTGGACGGGACGACAGAGCGCGATACTTC. It encodes CASSGRDDRARYF.

This clonotype was observed many times. This chain joins TRBV15 and TRBJ2-2; D gene unclear. Germline CDR1 LNHNV, CDR2 YYDKDF (reference sequence). Trimming removed 1 base from V and 4 bases from J, with 4 bases in between. The CDR3 is made up of 13 amino acids. The CDR3 protein is CATSRGVTGELFF. CDR3 bases: TGTGCCACCAGCAGAGGCGTCACCGGGGAGCTGTTTTTT.

This clonotype has ten or more counts. A junction end diverges from the germline sequence, so it may reflect a read error. J is TRBJ2-2 and V is TRBV15, with 7 bases identical to TRBD2. Germline CDR1 is LNHNV and CDR2 is YYDKDF (reference sequence). The CDR3 spans 16 residues. CDR3 coding DNA: TGTGCCACCAGCAGACAAAGGGACGGGAGGTCGGGGGGGCTGTTTTTT. Amino acid sequence: CATSRQRDGRSGGLFF.

This clonotype was recorded at least ten times. This chain links TRBV3-1 with TRBJ2-5; 10 bases fit TRBD2. CDR3 length: 16 residues. Germline CDR1 and CDR2: LGHDT and YNNKEL (reference sequence). V dropped 5 bases and J dropped 4; count of bases not matched to a gene: 10. In nucleotides, the CDR3 is TGTGCCAGCAGCTTAAACACCGTAGCGGGAGGAGAGACCCAGTACTTC. Protein: CASSLNTVAGGETQYF.

This chain links TRBV2 with TRBJ2-7; 11 bases are shared with TRBD2. Germline CDR1 reads SNHLY; CDR2 reads FYNNEI. V gave up 11 bases and J gave up 7 bases; unmatched junction bases: 10. The CDR3 is made up of 13 amino acids. The DNA for the CDR3 is TGTGCCTGCGCACTAGCGGGAGTAGGGGAGCAGTACTTC. As protein: CACALAGVGEQYF.

This clonotype has a count of ten or more. The chain has TRBV28 and TRBJ1-1; a weak D match, TRBD1 (5 bases). The V end lost 7 bases, the J end lost 0 bases, and 24 bases lay between the germline ends. CDR1 is MDHEN, CDR2 SYDVKM, per germline. The CDR3 covers 18 residues. Here the CDR3 reads CASTPLWTRDGVNTEAFF. Written as DNA, the CDR3 is TGTGCCAGCACCCCTTTATGGACAAGGGATGGGGTGAACACTGAAGCTTTCTTT. The full variable domain, its missing parts supplied by reference TRBV28 and TRBJ1-1, is DVKVTQSSRYLVKRTGEKVFLECVQDMDHENMFWYRQDPGLGLRLIYFSYDVKMKEKGDIPEGYSVSREKKERFSLILESASTNQTSMYLCASTPLWTRDGVNTEAFFGQGTRLTVV.

This clonotype was seen at least ten times. The rearrangement links TRBV2 to TRBJ2-5, with TRBD2 matching 12 bases. J lost 5 bases, V lost 4 bases, and 14 bases had no gene match. The CDR3 length is 18 residues. The germline CDR1 and CDR2 sequences are SNHLY and FYNNEI. The CDR3 sequence: CASSGYKTSGRPGETQYF. CDR3 DNA: TGTGCCAGCAGTGGGTATAAAACTAGCGGGAGGCCTGGTGAGACCCAGTACTTC.

In this sample, this clonotype turned up many times. This chain joins TRBV2 and TRBJ2-4; the D is unclear. Deletions cut 3 bases from V and 7 bases from J, with 10 bases between. There are 13 residues in the CDR3. The V gene's germline CDR1 is SNHLY and CDR2 FYNNEI. CDR3 nucleotide sequence: TGTGCCAGCAGTGAGAACCTGTGGAACATTCAGTACTTC. It specifies CASSENLWNIQYF.

In its sample, this clonotype was seen many times. This chain connects TRBV28 to TRBJ1-5, with D unresolved. Germline loops: CDR1 MDHEN, CDR2 SYDVKM. The CDR3 consists of 17 residues. V dropped 6 bases and J dropped 1 base, with 19 bases sitting between them. CDR3 protein: CASSFPRGRNSNQPQHF. For the CDR3, the DNA is TGTGCCAGCAGCTTCCCAAGAGGTCGAAACAGCAATCAGCCCCAGCATTTT.

This clonotype appeared many times. V gene TRBV20-1 combines with J gene TRBJ1-1; 8 bases align to TRBD1. Germline trimming cut 0 bases from V and 3 bases from J; bases unmatched to any gene: 9. The CDR3 has 16 amino acids. Germline V CDR1 and CDR2: DFQATT, SNEGSKA (reference sequence). CDR3 in DNA: TGCAGTGCTAGAGACCCCGACAGGGGTAGCGACACTGAAGCTTTCTTT. Its protein product is CSARDPDRGSDTEAFF.

This clonotype has a count of ten or more. The V and J genes are TRBV7-3 and TRBJ1-1, with 7 nucleotides matching TRBD1. After removal of 5 bases from V and 2 bases from J, the junction contained 5 bases not matched to a gene. The CDR3 spans 14 residues. Germline CDR1 is SGHTA and CDR2 is FQGTGA. The CDR3 DNA reads TGTGCCAGCAGCAAGGACAGGAGTAACACTGAAGCTTTCTTT. This encodes CASSKDRSNTEAFF.

The chain couples TRBV7-2 to TRBJ2-5, with TRBD2 as a possible D gene (6 bases). Germline lookup yields CDR1 SGHTA and CDR2 FQGNSA. This CDR3 has 15 amino acids. V was trimmed by 2 bases and J by 4 bases, leaving 14 bases between them. CDR3 amino acids: CASSLKAGPSETQYF. The CDR3, as DNA: TGTGCCAGCAGCTTAAAGGCGGGACCTTCAGAGACCCAGTACTTC.